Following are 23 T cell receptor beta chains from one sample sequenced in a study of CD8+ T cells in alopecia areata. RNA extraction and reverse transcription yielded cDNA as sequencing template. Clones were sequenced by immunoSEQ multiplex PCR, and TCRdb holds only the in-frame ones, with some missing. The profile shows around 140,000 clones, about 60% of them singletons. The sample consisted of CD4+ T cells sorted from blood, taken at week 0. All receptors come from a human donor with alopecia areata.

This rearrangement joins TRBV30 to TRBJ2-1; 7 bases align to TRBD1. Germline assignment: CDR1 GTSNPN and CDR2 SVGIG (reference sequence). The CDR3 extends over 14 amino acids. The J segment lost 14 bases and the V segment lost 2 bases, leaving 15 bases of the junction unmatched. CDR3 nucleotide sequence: TGTGCCTGGAGTCCCGAGGGGGCAGAGGTATCCAAGTTCTTC. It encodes CAWSPEGAEVSKFF.

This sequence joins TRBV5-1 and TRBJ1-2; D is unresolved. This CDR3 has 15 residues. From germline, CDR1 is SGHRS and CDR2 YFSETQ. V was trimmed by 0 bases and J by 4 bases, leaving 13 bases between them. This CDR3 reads CASSLEPKEGYGYTF. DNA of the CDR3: TGCGCCAGCAGCTTGGAACCGAAAGAGGGCTATGGCTACACCTTC.

DNA for the CDR3: TGTGCCAGCAGCTTTTGGAACCAAGAGACCCAGTACTTC. Amino acids: CASSFWNQETQYF. V and J are TRBV7-9 and TRBJ2-5; D gene uncertain. This CDR3 has 13 amino acids. CDR1 and CDR2 (germline): SEHNR, FQNEAQ (reference sequence). Trimming pared 3 bases from V and 0 bases from J, leaving 5 bases between. Looking up the rest from reference TRBV7-9 and TRBJ2-5 gives the full variable domain: DTGVSQNPRHKITKRGQNVTFRCDPISEHNRLYWYRQTLGQGPEFLTYFQNEAQLEKSRLLSDRFSAERPKGSFSTLEIQRTEQGDSAMYLCASSFWNQETQYFGPGTRLLVL.

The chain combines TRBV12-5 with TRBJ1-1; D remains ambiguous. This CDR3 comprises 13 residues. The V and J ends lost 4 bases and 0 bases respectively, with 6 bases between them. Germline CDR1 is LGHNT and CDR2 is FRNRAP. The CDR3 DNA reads TGTGCTAGTGGTTCACGTATGAACACTGAAGCTTTCTTT. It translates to CASGSRMNTEAFF.

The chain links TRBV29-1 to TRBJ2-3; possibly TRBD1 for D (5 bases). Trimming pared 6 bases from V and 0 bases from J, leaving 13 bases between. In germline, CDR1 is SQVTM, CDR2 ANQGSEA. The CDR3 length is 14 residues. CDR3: CSVSVGRSTDTQYF. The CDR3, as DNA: TGCAGCGTATCAGTGGGGCGTAGCACAGATACGCAGTATTTT.

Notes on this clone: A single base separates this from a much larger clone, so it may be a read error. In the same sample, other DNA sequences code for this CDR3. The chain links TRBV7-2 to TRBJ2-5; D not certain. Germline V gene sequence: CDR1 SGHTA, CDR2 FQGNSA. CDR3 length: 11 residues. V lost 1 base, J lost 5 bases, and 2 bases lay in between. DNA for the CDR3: TGTGCCAGCAGCTTAGTGGAGACCCAGTACTTC. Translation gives CASSLVETQYF.

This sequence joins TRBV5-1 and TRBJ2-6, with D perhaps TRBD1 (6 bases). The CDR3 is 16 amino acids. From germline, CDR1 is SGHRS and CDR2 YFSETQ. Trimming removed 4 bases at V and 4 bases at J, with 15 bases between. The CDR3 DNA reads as TGCGCCAGCAGCAGTGGGACACCGAGCGGGGCCAACGTCCTGACTTTC. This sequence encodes CASSSGTPSGANVLTF.

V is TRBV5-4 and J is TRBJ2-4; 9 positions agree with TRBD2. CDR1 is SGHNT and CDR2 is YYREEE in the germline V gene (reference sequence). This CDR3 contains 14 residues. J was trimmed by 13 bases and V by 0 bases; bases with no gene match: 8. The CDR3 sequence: CASSLEGSGGRQYF. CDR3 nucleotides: TGTGCCAGCAGCTTGGAAGGTAGCGGGGGTCGACAGTACTTC.

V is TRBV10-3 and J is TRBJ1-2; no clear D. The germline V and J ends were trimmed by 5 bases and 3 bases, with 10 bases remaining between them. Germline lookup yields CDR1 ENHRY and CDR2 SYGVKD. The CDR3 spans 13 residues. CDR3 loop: CAISSTAYYGYTF. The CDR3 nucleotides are TGTGCCATCAGTTCGACGGCGTACTATGGCTACACCTTC.

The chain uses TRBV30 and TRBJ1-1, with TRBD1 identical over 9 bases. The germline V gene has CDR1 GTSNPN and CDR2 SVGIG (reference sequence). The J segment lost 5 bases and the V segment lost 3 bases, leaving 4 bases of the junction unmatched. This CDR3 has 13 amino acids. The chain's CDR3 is CAWRRDRVTEAFF. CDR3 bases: TGTGCCTGGAGGAGGGACAGGGTGACTGAAGCTTTCTTT.

CDR3 nucleotide sequence: TGCAGCGCTGGACGGGCCTATGGCTACACCTTC. Its translation: CSAGRAYGYTF. The chain recombines TRBV29-1 with TRBJ1-2; D call uncertain. This CDR3 has 11 amino acids. V lost 7 bases and J 4 bases, leaving 10 bases between the germline ends. Looked up from germline, CDR1 is SQVTM and CDR2 is ANQGSEA.

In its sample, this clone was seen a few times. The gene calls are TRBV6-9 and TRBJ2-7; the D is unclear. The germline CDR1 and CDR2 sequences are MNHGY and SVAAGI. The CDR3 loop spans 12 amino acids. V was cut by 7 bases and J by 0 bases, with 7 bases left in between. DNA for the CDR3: TGTGCCAGCAAGCGACGCTCCTACGAGCAGTACTTC. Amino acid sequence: CASKRRSYEQYF.

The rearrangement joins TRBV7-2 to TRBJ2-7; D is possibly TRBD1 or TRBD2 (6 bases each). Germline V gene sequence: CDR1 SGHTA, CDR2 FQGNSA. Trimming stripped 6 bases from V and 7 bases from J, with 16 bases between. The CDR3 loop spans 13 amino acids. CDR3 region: CASSQGWGGEQYF. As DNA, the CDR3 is TGTGCCAGCAGTCAGGGGTGGGGAGGTGAGCAGTACTTC.

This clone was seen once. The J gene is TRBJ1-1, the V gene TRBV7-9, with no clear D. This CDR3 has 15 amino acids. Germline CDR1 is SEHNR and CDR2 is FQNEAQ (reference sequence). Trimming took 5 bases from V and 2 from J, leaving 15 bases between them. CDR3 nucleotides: TGTGCCAGCAGCCGCGAAGGGAATTCTAACACTGAAGCTTTCTTT. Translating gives CASSREGNSNTEAFF.

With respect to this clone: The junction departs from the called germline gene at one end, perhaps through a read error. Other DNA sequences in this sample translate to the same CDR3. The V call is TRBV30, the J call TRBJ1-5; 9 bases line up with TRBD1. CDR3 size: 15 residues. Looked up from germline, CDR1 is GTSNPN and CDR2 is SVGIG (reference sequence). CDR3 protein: CAWSAGTGSDQPQHF. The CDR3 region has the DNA TGTGCCTGGAGTGCCGGGACAGGGAGCGATCAACCCCAGCATTTT.

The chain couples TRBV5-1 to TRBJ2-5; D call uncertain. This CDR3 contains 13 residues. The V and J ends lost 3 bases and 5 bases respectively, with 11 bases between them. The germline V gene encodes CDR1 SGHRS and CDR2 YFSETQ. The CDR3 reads CASSSKTRETQYF. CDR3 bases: TGCGCCAGCAGCTCCAAAACCAGGGAGACCCAGTACTTC.

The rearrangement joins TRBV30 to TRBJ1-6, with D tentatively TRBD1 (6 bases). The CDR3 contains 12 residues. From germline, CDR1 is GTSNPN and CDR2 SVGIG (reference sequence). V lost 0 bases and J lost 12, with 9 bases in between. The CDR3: CAWSVRGIPLHF. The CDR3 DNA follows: TGTGCCTGGAGTGTAAGGGGGATACCCCTCCACTTT.

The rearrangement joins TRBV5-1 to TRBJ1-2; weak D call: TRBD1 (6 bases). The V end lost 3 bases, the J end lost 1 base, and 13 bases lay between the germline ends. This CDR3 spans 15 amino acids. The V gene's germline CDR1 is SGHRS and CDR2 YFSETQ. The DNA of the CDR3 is TGCGCCAGCAGCTATACAGGGACGTTTAACTATGGCTACACCTTC. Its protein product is CASSYTGTFNYGYTF. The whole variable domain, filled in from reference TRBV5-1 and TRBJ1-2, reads KAGVTQTPRYLIKTRGQQVTLSCSPISGHRSVSWYQQTPGQGLQFLFEYFSETQRNKGNFPGRFSGRQFSNSRSEMNVSTLELGDSALYLCASSYTGTFNYGYTFGSGTRLTVV.

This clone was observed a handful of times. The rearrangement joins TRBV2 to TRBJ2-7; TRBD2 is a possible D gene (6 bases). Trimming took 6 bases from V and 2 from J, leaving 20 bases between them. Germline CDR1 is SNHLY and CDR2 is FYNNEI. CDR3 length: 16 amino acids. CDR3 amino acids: CASRAGTPNGAYEQYF. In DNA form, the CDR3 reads TGTGCCAGCAGAGCCGGGACTCCTAACGGGGCCTACGAGCAGTACTTC.

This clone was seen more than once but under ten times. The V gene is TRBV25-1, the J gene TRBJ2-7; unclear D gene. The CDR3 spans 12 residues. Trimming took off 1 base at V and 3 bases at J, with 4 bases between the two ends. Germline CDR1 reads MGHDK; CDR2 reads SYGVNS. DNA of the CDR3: TGTGCCAGCAGTGAATCAAACTACGAGCAGTACTTC. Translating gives CASSESNYEQYF.

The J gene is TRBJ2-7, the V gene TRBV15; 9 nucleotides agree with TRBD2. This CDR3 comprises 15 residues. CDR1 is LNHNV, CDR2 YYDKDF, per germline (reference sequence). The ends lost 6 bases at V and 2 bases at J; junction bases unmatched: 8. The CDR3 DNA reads TGTGCCACCAGATTAAAGCGGGGGGCGGCCTACGAGCAGTACTTC. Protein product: CATRLKRGAAYEQYF.

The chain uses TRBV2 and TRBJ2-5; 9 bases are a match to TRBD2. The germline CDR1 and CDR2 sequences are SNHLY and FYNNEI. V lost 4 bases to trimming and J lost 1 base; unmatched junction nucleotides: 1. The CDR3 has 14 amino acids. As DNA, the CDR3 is TGTGCCAGCAGTGTGACTAGCGGCCAAGAGACCCAGTACTTC. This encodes CASSVTSGQETQYF.

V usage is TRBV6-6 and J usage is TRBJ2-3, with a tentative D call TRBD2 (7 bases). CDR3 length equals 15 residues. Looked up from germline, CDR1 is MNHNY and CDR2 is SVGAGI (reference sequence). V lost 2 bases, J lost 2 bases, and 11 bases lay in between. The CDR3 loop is CASSYRGGATDTQYF. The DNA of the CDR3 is TGTGCCAGCAGTTACAGGGGGGGGGCCACAGATACGCAGTATTTT.